This passage covers 14 T cell receptor beta chains from one sample sequenced in a study of T cells expressing NK-cell markers. TCRdb reprocessed the 5' RACE reads and reports one entry per CDR3 protein, with no DNA. This specimen shows about 390,000 distinct CDR3 sequences; the ten leading clones hold around a tenth. The sample consisted of blood T cells: a sorted CD56 or NKG2C T cell subset, CD4+ or CD8+ T cells, or bulk PBMC T cells (not recorded which). Receptors originate from a woman between 45 and 65 years old in good health.

The chain uses TRBV11-2 and TRBJ2-2. In germline, CDR1 is SGHAT, CDR2 FQNNGV. The CDR3 runs 15 residues. This CDR3 reads CASSFSQTNTGELFF.

The chain has TRBV6-5 and TRBJ2-7; there is no DNA to check the TCRdb D call of TRBD1. The CDR3 is made up of 14 amino acids. From germline, CDR1 is MNHEY and CDR2 SVGAGI. The CDR3 spells CASSYGDRGQGQYF.

The V call is TRBV5-1, the J call TRBJ2-7. The CDR3 extends over 15 amino acids. Germline V CDR1 and CDR2: SGHRS, YFSETQ. The chain's CDR3 is CASSSGLRSSYEQYF.

This chain joins TRBV6-2 or TRBV6-3 and TRBJ1-1. The V gene's germline CDR1 is MNHEY and CDR2 SVGEGT. The CDR3 is 15 residues long. The CDR3 sequence: CASSYSRTLGTEAFF.

The V call is TRBV12-3 or TRBV12-4, the J call TRBJ2-1. The CDR3 consists of 14 residues. CDR3 amino acids: CASRGRSSYNEQFF.

The CDR3 loop reads CARMRNTEAFF. This chain uses TRBV30 with TRBJ1-1. Germline CDR1 is GTSNPN and CDR2 is SVGIG (reference sequence). CDR3 length: 11 residues.

This sequence joins TRBV30 and TRBJ2-5; the D call from TCRdb, TRBD2, cannot be confirmed without DNA. The V gene's germline CDR1 is GTSNPN and CDR2 SVGIG (reference sequence). This CDR3 contains 15 residues. The CDR3 loop is CAWGLAGGLGETQYF.

V gene TRBV14 combines with J gene TRBJ2-2; TCRdb names TRBD2, which stays unverified in the absence of DNA. This CDR3 spans 18 amino acids. Per the germline V gene, CDR1 is SGHDN and CDR2 is FVKESK. CDR3 region: CASSQVAGGWVNTGELFF.

This chain uses TRBV5-8 with TRBJ2-2; TCRdb indicates TRBD1, and absent DNA this call remains unverified. The CDR3 runs to 17 residues. CDR1 and CDR2 (germline): SGHTS, YDEGEE. This CDR3 reads CASSPLLRTRPPGELFF.

V is TRBV20-1 and J is TRBJ1-6; TCRdb gives TRBD1 as the D gene, but with no DNA this cannot be confirmed. CDR3 length: 14 residues. Germline V lookup: CDR1 DFQATT, CDR2 SNEGSKA (reference sequence). Here the CDR3 reads CSARGAGGGSPLHF.

The chain employs TRBV20-1 and TRBJ2-5; without DNA, the TCRdb call of TRBD1 cannot be checked. Germline lookup yields CDR1 DFQATT and CDR2 SNEGSKA (reference sequence). The CDR3 totals 13 residues. This CDR3 reads CSASGIGVETQYF.

The V call is TRBV5-1, the J call TRBJ2-3. CDR3 length equals 13 residues. Germline values: CDR1 SGHRS, CDR2 YFSETQ. The CDR3 reads CASSSESLSTQYF. Full variable domain (outside the CDR3, taken from reference TRBV5-1 and TRBJ2-3): KAGVTQTPRYLIKTRGQQVTLSCSPISGHRSVSWYQQTPGQGLQFLFEYFSETQRNKGNFPGRFSGRQFSNSRSEMNVSTLELGDSALYLCASSSESLSTQYFGPGTRLTVL.

The chain couples TRBV20-1 to TRBJ2-2; the D gene TCRdb calls, TRBD2, cannot be checked with no DNA. The germline V gene has CDR1 DFQATT and CDR2 SNEGSKA (reference sequence). This CDR3 has 13 amino acids. The chain's CDR3 is CSASQFGGGELFF.

The chain has TRBV5-1 and TRBJ2-5; TCRdb selects TRBD2, and the lack of DNA leaves this call unchecked. Germline assignment: CDR1 SGHRS and CDR2 YFSETQ. The CDR3 is 15 residues long. CDR3 sequence reads: CASRFSGNPQETQYF. The full variable domain, its missing parts supplied by reference TRBV5-1 and TRBJ2-5, is KAGVTQTPRYLIKTRGQQVTLSCSPISGHRSVSWYQQTPGQGLQFLFEYFSETQRNKGNFPGRFSGRQFSNSRSEMNVSTLELGDSALYLCASRFSGNPQETQYFGPGTRLLVL.